Here is one T cell receptor beta chain with its context. The antigen is unknown. The CDR3 has 14 amino acids. Germline CDR1 is SGHTS and CDR2 is YDEGEE. V was pared by 6 bases and J by 5 bases, with 15 bases between. The data derive from a study of T cell responses to AZD1222 COVID-19 vaccine. Overall study results and limits: CD4 TCRs associated with vaccination spanned spike, dominating at 160-218 and 743-854. Repertoires were collected only later (after the peak T cell response had occurred). The donor cohort was predominantly white British with a female majority, and clonal diversity may have been underestimated.

Sequencing was performed with immunoSEQ multiplex PCR; in TCRdb, only in-frame clones are kept and a portion is missing. The repertoire consists of around 67,000 clones, with under 90% occurring once and the leading ten covering less than 25%. The sample here was peripheral blood, taken on day 0 of AZD1222 vaccination. The sequence was collected from an adult in good health. The rearrangement joins TRBV5-8 to TRBJ2-1; either TRBD1 or TRBD2 may supply D (5 bases each). The CDR3 loop is CASNPLGDHNEQFF. DNA for the CDR3: TGTGCCAGCAATCCCCTCGGGGACCACAATGAGCAGTTCTTC.